This T cell receptor beta chain was sequenced for a study of blood T cell repertoires in COVID-19. In the study overall: The cDNA or gDNA used as material had been derived from T cells, B-cell-depleted T cells, or PBMCs.

This clone was detected only once. Germline loops: CDR1 SQVTM, CDR2 ANQGSEA. V gave up 4 bases and J gave up 3 bases; unmatched junction bases: 2. CDR3 length: 14 residues. Clinical history as reported by participants underpinned cohort assignment. The table came from immunoSEQ multiplex PCR; TCRdb's copy has only in-frame clones and leaves some out. The table has 350,000 to 450,000 clones, more than 85% seen once; the top ten hold roughly 0.9%. The TCR was taken from a woman aged 40-49 years who had been exposed to COVID-19. Sequencing input: PBMCs or T cells enriched from blood (not recorded which). The chain recombines TRBV29-1 with TRBJ2-1; 11 positions agree with TRBD2. The CDR3 region is CSVGTSGRYNEQFF. The CDR3, as DNA: TGCAGCGTTGGGACTAGCGGGCGCTACAATGAGCAGTTCTTC.